The 32 T cell receptor beta chains below come from one sample, sequenced in a study of naive and memory T cell subsets. Study results and caveats: A few larger clonotypes appeared in naive repertoires, especially CD8, possibly memory cells re-expressing CD45RA.

These receptors have no known antigen. An equimolar mix of two oligonucleotides served as the beta constant-region primer for TRBC1 and TRBC2. Ligated cDNA was amplified by four rounds of PCR with nested alpha and beta constant-region primers and SP2. TCRdb re-called the UMI-ligation and nested PCR reads with MiXCR, one entry per CDR3 protein. The repertoire has around 140,000 distinct CDR3 sequences, approximately 20% of them found once; the top ten carry about 0.57%. The specimen sequenced was naive CD8+ T cells from blood. These receptors were collected from a human donor in good health.

The chain carries TRBV29-1 and TRBJ2-1; 11 bases map to TRBD2. CDR3 length equals 14 residues. The V gene's germline CDR1 is SQVTM and CDR2 ANQGSEA. Trimming cost V 8 bases and J 1 base; bases outside gene matches: 4. As DNA, the CDR3 is TGCAGCACAGGACTAGCGGGTTCCTACAATGAGCAGTTCTTC. This translates into CSTGLAGSYNEQFF.

This chain connects TRBV19 to TRBJ1-5; D is perhaps TRBD1 (5 bases). CDR3 length: 14 amino acids. Germline-derived CDR1 and CDR2 are LNHDA and SQIVND (reference sequence). Trimming removed 1 base at V and 5 bases at J, with 9 bases between. CDR3 DNA sequence: TGTGCCAGTAGTATAGGGGGACCGTATCAGCCCCAGCATTTT. Amino acids: CASSIGGPYQPQHF.

This sequence joins TRBV3-1 and TRBJ2-7; D possibly matches TRBD1 or TRBD2 (6 bases each). Germline lookup yields CDR1 LGHDT and CDR2 YNNKEL (reference sequence). The CDR3 length is 16 residues. Between the trimmed V and J ends, which lost 3 bases and 2 bases, there was a span of 17 bases. CDR3 amino acids: CASSHREGGNPYEQYF. For the CDR3, the DNA is TGTGCCAGCAGCCACCGAGAAGGGGGGAATCCCTACGAGCAGTACTTC.

The chain combines TRBV4-1 with TRBJ2-3; tentatively, D is TRBD1 (7 bases). V was pared by 2 bases and J by 6 bases, with 9 bases between. CDR1 and CDR2 (germline): MGHRA, YSYEKL. The CDR3 is 13 amino acids. CDR3: CASSQPGGDTQYF. The CDR3 DNA follows: TGCGCCAGCAGCCAACCAGGGGGGGATACGCAGTATTTT.

The chain combines TRBV20-1 with TRBJ2-3; 10 nucleotides agree with TRBD2. V gave up 0 bases and J gave up 6 bases; unmatched junction bases: 3. The CDR3 covers 14 residues. Looked up from germline, CDR1 is DFQATT and CDR2 is SNEGSKA (reference sequence). CDR3 in DNA: TGCAGTGCTAGAGAACTAGCGGGATCGGATACGCAGTATTTT. It is translated as CSARELAGSDTQYF.

The chain couples TRBV4-1 to TRBJ1-2; no firm D call. The V end was cut by 0 bases, the J end by 7 bases, with 9 bases between. CDR3 length equals 13 residues. Germline loops: CDR1 MGHRA, CDR2 YSYEKL. The CDR3 bases are TGCGCCAGCAGCCAAGAGGGGTCTGGTGGCTACACCTTC. It specifies CASSQEGSGGYTF.

The chain employs TRBV28 and TRBJ2-3; TRBD1 matches 7 bases. The CDR3 loop spans 15 amino acids. Germline loops: CDR1 MDHEN, CDR2 SYDVKM. With V trimmed by 5 bases and J by 5 bases, 10 bases remained unmatched. The DNA for the CDR3 is TGTGCCAGCAGTCCTATCGACAGGGTTGGAGATACGCAGTATTTT. Encoded protein: CASSPIDRVGDTQYF.

The sample holds a few counts of this clonotype. The chain is built from TRBV6-2 or TRBV6-3 and TRBJ2-3, with 11 bases aligning to TRBD2. The CDR3 extends over 13 amino acids. V lost 11 bases and J lost 5; bases outside the gene matches: 6. From germline, CDR1 is MNHEY and CDR2 SVGEGT. CDR3 sequence (DNA): TGTGCCGTTGGGACTAGCGGTGGAGATACGCAGTATTTT. This translates into CAVGTSGGDTQYF.

V gene TRBV4-1 combines with J gene TRBJ2-7, with 12 positions matching TRBD2. J was trimmed by 7 bases and V by 2 bases; bases with no gene match: 12. CDR3 length equals 17 residues. Per germline, CDR1 MGHRA and CDR2 YSYEKL. Written as DNA, the CDR3 is TGCGCCAGCAGCCAACGAACACTAGCGGGAGGATTGGGGGAGCAGTACTTC. Residues: CASSQRTLAGGLGEQYF.

The sample holds many counts of this clonotype. V is TRBV20-1 and J is TRBJ1-5; D unresolved. This CDR3 is built from 14 residues. Germline CDR1 reads DFQATT; CDR2 reads SNEGSKA (reference sequence). Trimming shortened V by 3 bases and J by 2 bases, and 11 bases separated the two germline ends. CDR3 in amino acids: CSASWGSGNQPQHF. The CDR3 nucleotides read TGCAGTGCTAGTTGGGGATCGGGCAATCAGCCCCAGCATTTT.

The CDR3 spells CASSYPGGDNEQFF. The CDR3 DNA reads TGTGCCAGCAGTTACCCTGGGGGAGACAATGAGCAGTTCTTC. The rearrangement links TRBV6-5 to TRBJ2-1; D may correspond to TRBD1 or TRBD2 (5 bases each). In germline, CDR1 is MNHEY, CDR2 SVGAGI. The V end was cut by 2 bases, the J end by 5 bases, with 10 bases between. The CDR3 covers 14 residues.

The rearrangement joins TRBV21-1 to TRBJ1-5; whether TRBD1, the table's D call, matches the DNA was not checked. TRBV21-1 is labeled a pseudogene. There are 15 residues in the CDR3. DNA of the CDR3: TGTGCCAGCAGCAGGAGGACAGGGGAGTGTCAGCCCCAGCATTTT. The encoded protein is CASSRRTGECQPQHF.

This clonotype was seen more than once but under ten times. The chain links TRBV7-9 to TRBJ2-7; D ambiguous. Looked up from germline, CDR1 is SEHNR and CDR2 is FQNEAQ (reference sequence). Trimming removed 5 bases from V and 8 bases from J, with 7 bases in between. This CDR3 region has 10 residues. The CDR3 here is CASSPLKQYF. CDR3 sequence (DNA): TGTGCCAGCAGCCCCCTAAAGCAGTACTTC.

The CDR3 region is CASSSGQGGMNTEAFF. The CDR3 DNA reads as TGTGCCAGCAGCTCGGGACAGGGAGGGATGAACACTGAAGCTTTCTTT. The chain recombines TRBV11-2 with TRBJ1-1, with 9 bases identical to TRBD1. From germline, CDR1 is SGHAT and CDR2 FQNNGV. With 4 bases clipped from V and 0 bases from J, the junction kept 6 bases outside the gene matches. The CDR3 consists of 16 residues. Combining the CDR3 with reference TRBV11-2 and TRBJ1-1 gives the whole variable domain EAGVAQSPRYKIIEKRQSVAFWCNPISGHATLYWYQQILGQGPKLLIQFQNNGVVDDSQLPKDRFSAERLKGVDSTLKIQPAKLEDSAVYLCASSSGQGGMNTEAFFGQGTRLTVV.

This clonotype was seen more than once but under ten times. V and J are TRBV5-1 and TRBJ1-2; the match to TRBD1 covers 7 bases. J lost 4 bases, V lost 4 bases, and 13 bases had no gene match. CDR3 length: 16 residues. Germline V CDR1 and CDR2: SGHRS, YFSETQ. In DNA, the CDR3 is TGCGCCAGCAGCGCAGCCGGGACAGAACTATCCTATGGCTACACCTTC. Its translation: CASSAAGTELSYGYTF. Using reference TRBV5-1 and TRBJ1-2 for the parts outside the CDR3, the full variable domain is KAGVTQTPRYLIKTRGQQVTLSCSPISGHRSVSWYQQTPGQGLQFLFEYFSETQRNKGNFPGRFSGRQFSNSRSEMNVSTLELGDSALYLCASSAAGTELSYGYTFGSGTRLTVV.

This clonotype was counted between two and nine times. The chain recombines TRBV6-5 with TRBJ2-2, with 7 bases aligning to TRBD1. The CDR3 contains 14 residues. CDR1 is MNHEY and CDR2 is SVGAGI in the germline V gene. Trimming removed 7 bases from V and 2 bases from J; junction bases left unmatched: 4. The CDR3 bases are TGTGCCAGCACGGACAGGCCCAACACCGGGGAGCTGTTTTTT. This encodes CASTDRPNTGELFF.

The chain employs TRBV12-5 and TRBJ2-1; no firm D call. This CDR3 has 15 residues. V lost 1 base, J lost 9 bases, and 16 bases lay in between. The germline CDR1 and CDR2 sequences are LGHNT and FRNRAP. The CDR3 DNA sequence: TGTGCTAGTGGTTTGGCCTTTCGTAACTCCGTTGAGCAGTTCTTC. This encodes CASGLAFRNSVEQFF.

The CDR3 is CASSAQIDTQYF. The CDR3 nucleotides are TGTGCCAGCAGCGCTCAGATAGATACGCAGTATTTT. J is TRBJ2-3 and V is TRBV28; D unresolved. The length of the CDR3 is 12 residues. Per the germline V gene, CDR1 is MDHEN and CDR2 is SYDVKM. Deletions cut 6 bases from V and 5 bases from J, with 9 bases between.

This clonotype was seen a few times. The gene calls are TRBV5-1 and TRBJ2-1; D not certain. This CDR3 contains 15 residues. The germline V and J ends were trimmed by 0 bases and 2 bases, with 9 bases remaining between them. In germline, CDR1 is SGHRS, CDR2 YFSETQ. CDR3 in DNA: TGCGCCAGCAGCTTGGAGGCACCTGCCTACAATGAGCAGTTCTTC. Amino acid sequence: CASSLEAPAYNEQFF.

This clonotype was observed once. J is TRBJ2-7 and V is TRBV27, with D unresolved. Trimming took off 6 bases at V and 2 bases at J, with 11 bases between the two ends. CDR1 and CDR2 (germline): MNHEY, SMNVEV (reference sequence). CDR3 length: 13 amino acids. This CDR3 reads CASRSAEPYEQYF. The CDR3 DNA reads TGTGCCAGCAGGAGTGCGGAACCCTACGAGCAGTACTTC.

The CDR3 loop reads CASSLIVSNEQYF. The CDR3 DNA follows: TGTGCCAGCAGTTTAATTGTCAGTAATGAGCAGTACTTC. The chain has TRBV28 and TRBJ2-7; D unresolved. The germline V and J ends were trimmed by 2 bases and 7 bases, with 12 bases remaining between them. Germline loops: CDR1 MDHEN, CDR2 SYDVKM. There are 13 residues in the CDR3.

The J gene is TRBJ1-5, the V gene TRBV7-9; D is unclear. The CDR3 has 14 amino acids. The V gene lost 5 bases and the J gene lost 2 bases, with 10 bases spanning the gap. Germline lookup yields CDR1 SEHNR and CDR2 FQNEAQ (reference sequence). The CDR3 coding sequence is TGTGCCAGCAGCCCGGAGGGCCGCAATCAGCCCCAGCATTTT. Translated: CASSPEGRNQPQHF. The whole variable domain, filled in from reference TRBV7-9 and TRBJ1-5, reads DTGVSQNPRHKITKRGQNVTFRCDPISEHNRLYWYRQTLGQGPEFLTYFQNEAQLEKSRLLSDRFSAERPKGSFSTLEIQRTEQGDSAMYLCASSPEGRNQPQHFGDGTRLSIL.

The V gene is TRBV4-1, the J gene TRBJ2-1, with 10 nucleotides matching TRBD1. The CDR3 runs to 15 residues. With 4 bases clipped from V and 6 bases from J, the junction kept 6 bases outside the gene matches. In germline, CDR1 is MGHRA, CDR2 YSYEKL. As DNA, the CDR3 is TGCGCCAGCAGCCGACCGGGACAGGGGCGCAATGAGCAGTTCTTC. This sequence encodes CASSRPGQGRNEQFF.

The chain has TRBV6-2 or TRBV6-3 and TRBJ1-1, with D possibly matching TRBD1 (5 bases). CDR3 length: 13 amino acids. Trimming removed 0 bases at V and 7 bases at J, with 9 bases between. The germline V gene has CDR1 MNHEY and CDR2 SVGEGT. As DNA, the CDR3 is TGTGCCAGCAGTTACTCGAAAGGGGTTGAAGCTTTCTTT. Its translation: CASSYSKGVEAFF.

This clonotype was counted between two and nine times. The chain has TRBV7-9 and TRBJ2-7; TRBD1 aligns across 8 bases. V lost 2 bases, J lost 3 bases, and 6 bases stayed unmatched. CDR3 length: 15 amino acids. The germline V gene has CDR1 SEHNR and CDR2 FQNEAQ (reference sequence). The CDR3 loop reads CASSLFWDRSYEQYF. The DNA for the CDR3 is TGTGCCAGCAGCTTATTTTGGGACAGGAGCTACGAGCAGTACTTC.

There are a few counts of this clonotype. This rearrangement joins TRBV28 to TRBJ2-7; 8 bases agree with TRBD2. This CDR3 has 14 residues. Germline CDR1 is MDHEN and CDR2 is SYDVKM. The V and J ends lost 5 bases and 2 bases, in that order; junction bases with no gene match: 5. Here the CDR3 reads CASSQLAGTYEQYF. The DNA for the CDR3 is TGTGCCAGCAGTCAATTAGCGGGGACCTACGAGCAGTACTTC. The full variable domain, with the rest looked up from reference TRBV28 and TRBJ2-7, is DVKVTQSSRYLVKRTGEKVFLECVQDMDHENMFWYRQDPGLGLRLIYFSYDVKMKEKGDIPEGYSVSREKKERFSLILESASTNQTSMYLCASSQLAGTYEQYFGPGTRLTVT.

This clonotype was observed a few times. CDR3 amino acids: CSARDPRADAGEQFF. The CDR3 nucleotides are TGCAGTGCTAGAGATCCCCGAGCCGACGCAGGTGAGCAGTTCTTC. V is TRBV20-1 and J is TRBJ2-1; no clear D gene. CDR1 and CDR2 (germline): DFQATT, SNEGSKA (reference sequence). The CDR3 length is 15 residues. V was trimmed by 0 bases and J by 9 bases, leaving 18 bases between them.

This clonotype was detected only a few times. The chain recombines TRBV7-8 with TRBJ2-1; D may be TRBD2 (7 bases). V dropped 5 bases and J dropped 8 bases, with 22 bases sitting between them. Germline CDR1 and CDR2: SGHVS and FQNEAQ. The CDR3 length is 16 residues. The CDR3 bases are TGTGCCAGCAGCCCAACAGGGAGGGAATCTATTCATGAGCAGTTCTTC. This encodes CASSPTGRESIHEQFF.

This clonotype was detected many times. J is TRBJ2-1 and V is TRBV12-3 or TRBV12-4, with D perhaps TRBD1 (6 bases). The ends were cut back, 8 bases at V and 7 bases at J, with 18 bases in the middle. The CDR3 runs to 14 residues. As DNA, the CDR3 is TGTGCCAGCCTCGCAGGGGATTCTCCTAATGAGCAGTTCTTC. Encoded protein: CASLAGDSPNEQFF.

V usage is TRBV7-9 and J usage is TRBJ1-5, with 9 nucleotides matching TRBD1. The CDR3 has 16 amino acids. CDR1 is SEHNR, CDR2 FQNEAQ, per germline (reference sequence). V gave up 5 bases and J gave up 2 bases; unmatched junction bases: 7. CDR3 sequence reads: CASSGTGRLGNQPQHF. CDR3 DNA: TGTGCCAGCAGCGGGACAGGGAGATTGGGCAATCAGCCCCAGCATTTT.

This clonotype was seen a few times. The rearrangement uses TRBV9 and TRBJ2-5; D gene ambiguous. In germline, CDR1 is SGDLS, CDR2 YYNGEE. This CDR3 contains 14 residues. Trimming removed 3 bases at V and 2 bases at J, with 11 bases between. The CDR3 sequence: CASSAMEEQETQYF. For the CDR3, the DNA is TGTGCCAGCAGCGCCATGGAAGAGCAAGAGACCCAGTACTTC.

J is TRBJ2-3 and V is TRBV6-2 or TRBV6-3; 11 positions match TRBD2. The CDR3 is 20 amino acids. Trimming took 6 bases from V and 0 from J; bases not matched to a gene: 17. Germline-derived CDR1 and CDR2 are MNHEY and SVGEGT. CDR3: CASSHRRTSGPESSTDTQYF. The CDR3 nucleotides read TGTGCCAGCAGCCACCGGAGGACTAGCGGGCCAGAATCTAGCACAGATACGCAGTATTTT.